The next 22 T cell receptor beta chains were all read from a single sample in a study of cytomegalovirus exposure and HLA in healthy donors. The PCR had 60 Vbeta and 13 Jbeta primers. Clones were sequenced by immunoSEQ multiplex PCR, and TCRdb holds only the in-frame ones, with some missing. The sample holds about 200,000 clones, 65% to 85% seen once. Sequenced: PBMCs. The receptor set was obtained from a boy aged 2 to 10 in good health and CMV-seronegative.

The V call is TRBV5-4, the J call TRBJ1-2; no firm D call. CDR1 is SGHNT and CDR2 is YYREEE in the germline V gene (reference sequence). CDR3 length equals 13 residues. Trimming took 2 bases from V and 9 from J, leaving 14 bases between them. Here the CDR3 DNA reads TGTGCCAGCAGCTTCCGTGAAACTGGGCGCTACACCTTC. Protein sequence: CASSFRETGRYTF.

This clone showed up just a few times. CDR3 bases: TGTGCCAGTAAGGACAACCTCAACTATGGCTACACCTTC. It yields the protein CASKDNLNYGYTF. The V gene is TRBV19, the J gene TRBJ1-2; a weak D match, TRBD1 (5 bases). Germline lookup yields CDR1 LNHDA and CDR2 SQIVND (reference sequence). The V end was cut by 7 bases, the J end by 2 bases, with 11 bases between. The CDR3 is made up of 13 amino acids.

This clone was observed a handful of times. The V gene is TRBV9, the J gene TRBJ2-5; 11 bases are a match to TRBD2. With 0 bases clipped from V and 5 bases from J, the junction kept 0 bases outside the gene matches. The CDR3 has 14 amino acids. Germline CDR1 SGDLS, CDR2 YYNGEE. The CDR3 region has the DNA TGTGCCAGCAGCGTAGGGACTAGCGGGGAGACCCAGTACTTC. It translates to CASSVGTSGETQYF. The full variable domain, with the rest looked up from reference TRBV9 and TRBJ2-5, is DSGVTQTPKHLITATGQRVTLRCSPRSGDLSVYWYQQSLDQGLQFLIQYYNGEERAKGNILERFSAQQFPDLHSELNLSSLELGDSALYFCASSVGTSGETQYFGPGTRLLVL.

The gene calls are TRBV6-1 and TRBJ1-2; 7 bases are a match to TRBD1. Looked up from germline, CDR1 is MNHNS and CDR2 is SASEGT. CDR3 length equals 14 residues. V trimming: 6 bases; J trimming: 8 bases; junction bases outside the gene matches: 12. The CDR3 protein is CASRETGYPVGYTF. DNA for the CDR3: TGTGCCAGCAGGGAGACAGGGTACCCCGTAGGCTACACCTTC.

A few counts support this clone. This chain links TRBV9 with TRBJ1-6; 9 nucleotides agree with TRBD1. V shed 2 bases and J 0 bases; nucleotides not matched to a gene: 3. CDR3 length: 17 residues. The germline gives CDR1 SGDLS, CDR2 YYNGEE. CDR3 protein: CASSVGQGVSYNSPLHF. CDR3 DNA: TGTGCCAGCAGCGTGGGACAGGGAGTCTCCTATAATTCACCCCTCCACTTT.

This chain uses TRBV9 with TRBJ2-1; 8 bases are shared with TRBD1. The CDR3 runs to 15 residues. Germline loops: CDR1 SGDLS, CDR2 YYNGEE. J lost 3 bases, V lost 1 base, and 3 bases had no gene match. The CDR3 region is CASSVSDRGYNEQFF. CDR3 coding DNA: TGTGCCAGCAGCGTAAGTGACAGGGGCTACAATGAGCAGTTCTTC.

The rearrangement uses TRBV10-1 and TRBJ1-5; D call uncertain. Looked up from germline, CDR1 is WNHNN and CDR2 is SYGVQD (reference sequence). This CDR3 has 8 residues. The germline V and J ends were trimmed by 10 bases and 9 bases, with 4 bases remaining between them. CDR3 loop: CATVPQHF. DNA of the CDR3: TGCGCCACCGTGCCCCAGCATTTT.

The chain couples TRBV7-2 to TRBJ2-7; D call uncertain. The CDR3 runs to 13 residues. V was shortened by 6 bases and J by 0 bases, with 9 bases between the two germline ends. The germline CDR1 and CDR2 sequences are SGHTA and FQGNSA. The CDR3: CASSLYSSYEQYF. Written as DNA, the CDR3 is TGTGCCAGCAGTCTCTACAGCTCCTACGAGCAGTACTTC.

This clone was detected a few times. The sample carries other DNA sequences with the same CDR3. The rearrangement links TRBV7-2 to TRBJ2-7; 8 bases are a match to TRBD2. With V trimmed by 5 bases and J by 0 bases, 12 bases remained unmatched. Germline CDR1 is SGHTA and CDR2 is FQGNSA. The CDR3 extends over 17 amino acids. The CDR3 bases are TGTGCCAGCAGCCTCAGGGGCTCAGCGGGGGCCTCCTACGAGCAGTACTTC. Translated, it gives CASSLRGSAGASYEQYF.

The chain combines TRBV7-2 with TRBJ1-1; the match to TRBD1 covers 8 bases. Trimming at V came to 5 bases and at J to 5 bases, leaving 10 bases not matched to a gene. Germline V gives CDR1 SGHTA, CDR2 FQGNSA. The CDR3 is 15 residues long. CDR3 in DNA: TGTGCCAGCAGCCCTTCGACAGGGGAGATAACTGAAGCTTTCTTT. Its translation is CASSPSTGEITEAFF.

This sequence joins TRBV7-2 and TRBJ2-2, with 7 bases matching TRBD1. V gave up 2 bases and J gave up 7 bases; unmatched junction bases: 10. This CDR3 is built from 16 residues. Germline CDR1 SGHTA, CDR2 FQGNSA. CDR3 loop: CASSLLGVGGYGELFF. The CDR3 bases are TGTGCCAGCAGCTTATTAGGGGTAGGGGGCTACGGGGAGCTGTTTTTT.

The CDR3 here is CATSRDLGQNEKLFF. In nucleotides, the CDR3 is TGTGCCACCAGCAGAGATCTAGGACAGAATGAAAAACTGTTTTTT. This chain joins TRBV15 and TRBJ1-4, with D possibly being TRBD1 (6 bases). Trimming pared 0 bases from V and 5 bases from J, leaving 10 bases between. The germline gives CDR1 LNHNV, CDR2 YYDKDF (reference sequence). This CDR3 is 15 amino acids long.

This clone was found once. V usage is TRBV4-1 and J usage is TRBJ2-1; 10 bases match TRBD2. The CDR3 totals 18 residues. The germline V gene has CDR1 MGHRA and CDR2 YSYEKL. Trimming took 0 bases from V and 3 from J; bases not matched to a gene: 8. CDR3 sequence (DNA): TGCGCCAGCAGCCAAGATTGGGCTAGCGGGGGCCTCTACAATGAGCAGTTCTTC. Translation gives CASSQDWASGGLYNEQFF.

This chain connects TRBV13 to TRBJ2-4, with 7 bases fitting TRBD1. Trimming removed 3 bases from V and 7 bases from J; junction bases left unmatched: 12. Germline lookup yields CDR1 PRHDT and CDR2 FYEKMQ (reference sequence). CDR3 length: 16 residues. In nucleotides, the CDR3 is TGTGCCAGCAGCTTCACACTCGGACAGGACGTCAACATTCAGTACTTC. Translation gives CASSFTLGQDVNIQYF.

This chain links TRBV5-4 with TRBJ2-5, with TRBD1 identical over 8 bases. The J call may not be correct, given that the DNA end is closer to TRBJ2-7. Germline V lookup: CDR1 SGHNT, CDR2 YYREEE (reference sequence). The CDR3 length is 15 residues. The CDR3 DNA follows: TGTGCCAGCAGCTCAGGGGGCGGGTACTCCTACGAGCAGTACTTC. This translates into CASSSGGGYSYEQYF.

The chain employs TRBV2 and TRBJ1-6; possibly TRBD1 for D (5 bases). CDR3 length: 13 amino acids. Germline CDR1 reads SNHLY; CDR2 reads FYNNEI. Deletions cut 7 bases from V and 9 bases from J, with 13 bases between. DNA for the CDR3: TGTGCCAGCAAAGGGGCTTCTAGTTCACCCCTCCACTTT. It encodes CASKGASSSPLHF.

In DNA form, the CDR3 reads TGCGCCAGCAGCCAAGTTGAACTAGCCAGCGATACGCAGTATTTT. Protein product: CASSQVELASDTQYF. V is TRBV4-1 and J is TRBJ2-3, with D perhaps matching TRBD2 (6 bases). The CDR3 spans 15 residues. Germline CDR1 reads MGHRA; CDR2 reads YSYEKL. The V and J ends lost 1 base and 6 bases respectively, with 14 bases between them.

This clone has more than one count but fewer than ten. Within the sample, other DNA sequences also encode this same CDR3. This CDR3 reads CSARGSTEAFF. The DNA for the CDR3 is TGCAGTGCTAGGGGCAGCACTGAAGCTTTCTTT. The V and J genes are TRBV20-1 and TRBJ1-1; D is unresolved. The germline V gene has CDR1 DFQATT and CDR2 SNEGSKA (reference sequence). Trimming pared 3 bases from V and 4 bases from J, leaving 6 bases between. This CDR3 is built from 11 residues.

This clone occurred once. The CDR3 nucleotides are TGTGCCAGCAGTGACCGGGGAGGGAACGGGGAGCTGTTTTTT. Amino acids: CASSDRGGNGELFF. The rearrangement joins TRBV6-1 to TRBJ2-2; TRBD2 agrees at 7 bases. The germline V gene has CDR1 MNHNS and CDR2 SASEGT. The CDR3 length is 14 residues. Trimming at V came to 3 bases and at J to 7 bases, leaving 5 bases not matched to a gene.

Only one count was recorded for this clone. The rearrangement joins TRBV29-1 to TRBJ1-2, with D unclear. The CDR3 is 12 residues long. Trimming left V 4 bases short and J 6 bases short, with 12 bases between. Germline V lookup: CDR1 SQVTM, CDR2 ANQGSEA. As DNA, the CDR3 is TGCAGCGTTGGGGCGGGCCTAGATGGCTACACCTTC. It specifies CSVGAGLDGYTF.

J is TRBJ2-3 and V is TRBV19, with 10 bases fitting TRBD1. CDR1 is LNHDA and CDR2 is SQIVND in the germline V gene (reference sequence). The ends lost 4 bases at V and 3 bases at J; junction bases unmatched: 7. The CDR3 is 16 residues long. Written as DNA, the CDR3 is TGTGCCAGTAGTAAATCCCGGGACAGGGGTACAGATACGCAGTATTTT. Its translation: CASSKSRDRGTDTQYF.

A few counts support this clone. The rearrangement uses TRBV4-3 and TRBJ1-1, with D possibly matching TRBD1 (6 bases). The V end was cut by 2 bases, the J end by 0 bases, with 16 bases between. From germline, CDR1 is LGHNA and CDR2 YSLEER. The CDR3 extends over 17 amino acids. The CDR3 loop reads CASSQNLDGQLNTEAFF. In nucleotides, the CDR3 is TGCGCCAGCAGCCAAAATCTTGATGGACAGCTGAACACTGAAGCTTTCTTT.